One and the same sample provided the 22 T cell receptor beta chains below, sequenced in a study of early T cells in non-severe SARS-CoV-2 infection. TCRdb itself ran the 5' RACE reads through MiXCR, one entry per CDR3 protein. The data show approximately 57,000 distinct CDR3 sequences, roughly an eighth seen once. Source material: whole blood. Source of these receptors: an adult who was a healthcare worker with PCR-confirmed SARS-CoV-2 infection or an uninfected control (not recorded which).

This clonotype came up many times. The rearrangement joins TRBV6-4 to TRBJ2-2, with D uncertain. CDR3 length: 13 amino acids. Trimming shortened V by 2 bases and J by 7 bases, and 8 bases separated the two germline ends. Germline V gene data show CDR1 as MRHNA and CDR2 as SNTAGT. In DNA, the CDR3 is TGTGCCAGCAGTGACGGAGAAGTCGGGGAGCTGTTTTTT. Its translation is CASSDGEVGELFF.

There are a few counts of this clonotype. The CDR3 here is CASRLTLPGAGPQYF. As DNA, the CDR3 is TGTGCCAGCAGACTCACTCTCCCAGGAGCGGGGCCCCAGTACTTC. The V gene is TRBV6-5, the J gene TRBJ2-5; 7 nucleotides agree with TRBD2. The CDR3 has 15 amino acids. Germline V lookup: CDR1 MNHEY, CDR2 SVGAGI. V lost 6 bases and J lost 9; bases outside the gene matches: 16.

This clonotype appeared a few times. The chain combines TRBV20-1 with TRBJ1-3; unclear D gene. Germline V gene sequence: CDR1 DFQATT, CDR2 SNEGSKA (reference sequence). The V end lost 3 bases, the J end lost 0 bases, and 9 bases lay between the germline ends. The CDR3 is made up of 14 amino acids. CDR3 nucleotides: TGCAGTGCTAGGGACCTAGTCTCTGGAAACACCATATATTTT. This encodes CSARDLVSGNTIYF.

This clonotype was found many times. This chain links TRBV11-2 with TRBJ1-2; 8 bases align to TRBD1. This CDR3 has 15 amino acids. After removal of 5 bases from V and 4 bases from J, the junction contained 9 bases not matched to a gene. Germline V gives CDR1 SGHAT, CDR2 FQNNGV. The CDR3 region is CASSVPGQGTYGYTF. The CDR3 region has the DNA TGTGCCAGCAGCGTCCCCGGACAGGGCACCTATGGCTACACCTTC.

A few counts support this clonotype. The chain employs TRBV6-5 and TRBJ2-7, with TRBD1 matching 9 bases. Germline loops: CDR1 MNHEY, CDR2 SVGAGI. CDR3 length equals 14 residues. Unmatched junction bases numbered 7, after V lost 4 bases and J lost 6 bases. Here the CDR3 reads CASSLRTTGGEQYF. The CDR3 DNA sequence: TGTGCCAGCAGTTTACGGACGACAGGGGGCGAGCAGTACTTC.

This clonotype has just a few counts. The V call is TRBV30, the J call TRBJ2-1, with TRBD2 identical over 11 bases. The CDR3 has 15 amino acids. V trimming: 5 bases; J trimming: 5 bases; junction bases outside the gene matches: 8. CDR1 is GTSNPN, CDR2 SVGIG, per germline (reference sequence). CDR3 protein: CAWHIGTSGDNEQFF. CDR3 DNA sequence: TGTGCCTGGCACATCGGGACTAGCGGCGACAATGAGCAGTTCTTC.

About this clonotype: A much more abundant neighbour one base away suggests this may be a read error. The chain recombines TRBV6-1 with TRBJ2-7; 7 bases fit TRBD1. Germline CDR1 MNHNS, CDR2 SASEGT. The CDR3 length is 14 residues. The CDR3 region is CASRPPTGQYERYF. The CDR3 nucleotides are TGTGCCAGCAGACCCCCGACAGGGCAGTACGAGCGGTACTTC.

This clonotype was recorded at least ten times. This sequence joins TRBV7-8 and TRBJ2-5, with D perhaps assigned TRBD1 or TRBD2 (5 bases each). Germline V gene lookup returns CDR1 SGHVS and CDR2 FQNEAQ. V was trimmed by 2 bases and J by 7 bases, leaving 14 bases between them. The CDR3 extends over 14 amino acids. The CDR3 reads CASSLTRGGGTQYF. CDR3 DNA sequence: TGTGCCAGCAGCTTAACAAGGGGTGGAGGGACCCAGTACTTC.

The J gene is TRBJ1-4, the V gene TRBV6-5, with a possible D match to TRBD1 (5 bases). The CDR3 totals 12 residues. Germline-derived CDR1 and CDR2 are MNHEY and SVGAGI. Trimming removed 7 bases at V and 13 bases at J, with 16 bases between. The CDR3 spells CASKGSGPRLFF. CDR3 coding DNA: TGTGCCAGCAAGGGCTCAGGGCCTAGACTGTTTTTT.

In its sample, this clonotype was seen once. This rearrangement joins TRBV12-3 or TRBV12-4 to TRBJ1-5; D unclear. This CDR3 region has 15 residues. V was clipped by 1 base and J by 2 bases, with 9 bases between them. In nucleotides, the CDR3 is TGTGCCAGCAGTTTAGGGGATTCGGGCAATCAGCCCCAGCATTTT. This sequence encodes CASSLGDSGNQPQHF.

This clonotype was seen repeatedly, ten times or more. The chain carries TRBV28 and TRBJ2-7; 8 nucleotides align to TRBD1. V lost 7 bases and J lost 4; bases outside the gene matches: 9. The CDR3 runs to 14 residues. Germline V gene sequence: CDR1 MDHEN, CDR2 SYDVKM. The CDR3, as DNA: TGTGCCAGCACCTCCGGGACAGGATATTACGAGCAGTACTTC. Translation: CASTSGTGYYEQYF.

This clonotype was observed at least ten times. The rearrangement uses TRBV6-1 and TRBJ1-2; D call uncertain. V lost 1 base and J lost 4, with 7 bases in between. Germline loops: CDR1 MNHNS, CDR2 SASEGT. The CDR3 contains 13 residues. The CDR3 reads CASSEEGLYGYTF. The CDR3, as DNA: TGTGCCAGCAGTGAAGAAGGGCTCTATGGCTACACCTTC.

This clonotype was seen only a few times. This chain joins TRBV20-1 and TRBJ2-3; 8 bases line up with TRBD2. CDR3 length equals 17 residues. Per the germline V gene, CDR1 is DFQATT and CDR2 is SNEGSKA (reference sequence). J gave up 0 bases and V 1 base, and 9 bases lay outside the gene matches. In nucleotides, the CDR3 is TGCAGTGCTAGAGTTACAGCGGGGGTGACTAGCACAGATACGCAGTATTTT. Its protein is CSARVTAGVTSTDTQYF.

The genes are TRBV10-3 and TRBJ1-4, with 11 bases aligning to TRBD1. J lost 6 bases, V lost 5 bases, and 11 bases had no gene match. The CDR3 length is 17 residues. CDR1 is ENHRY, CDR2 SYGVKD, per germline. CDR3 protein: CAISSNSGTGGYEKLFF. The CDR3, as DNA: TGTGCCATCAGTTCAAATTCCGGGACAGGGGGTTATGAAAAACTGTTTTTT.

This clonotype occurred many times. This chain uses TRBV20-1 with TRBJ2-7; 7 bases map to TRBD1. V gave up 1 base and J gave up 2 bases; unmatched junction bases: 5. Germline CDR1 is DFQATT and CDR2 is SNEGSKA (reference sequence). The CDR3 is made up of 14 amino acids. CDR3 sequence: CSARAGQVPYEQYF. CDR3 nucleotides: TGCAGTGCTAGAGCTGGACAGGTGCCCTACGAGCAGTACTTC.

The chain is built from TRBV6-5 and TRBJ1-1; D perhaps matches TRBD1 (5 bases). CDR1 and CDR2 from the germline V gene are MNHEY and SVGAGI. CDR3 length: 11 residues. Between the trimmed V and J ends, which lost 9 bases and 9 bases, there was a span of 14 bases. The chain's CDR3 is CASGWGKKAFF. Written as DNA, the CDR3 is TGTGCCAGTGGGTGGGGGAAGAAAGCTTTCTTT.

This clonotype was detected many times. The chain couples TRBV20-1 to TRBJ1-1; D may be TRBD1 (5 bases). The germline gives CDR1 DFQATT, CDR2 SNEGSKA (reference sequence). The CDR3 is 14 residues long. Between the trimmed V and J ends, which lost 5 bases and 3 bases, there was a span of 16 bases. The DNA of the CDR3 is TGCAGTGCTCACCGAGGGGCTGGTGACACTGAAGCTTTCTTT. This encodes CSAHRGAGDTEAFF.

The chain has TRBV5-1 and TRBJ2-5; D may match TRBD1 or TRBD2 (5 bases each). The V gene's germline CDR1 is SGHRS and CDR2 YFSETQ. Trimming shortened V by 0 bases and J by 4 bases, and 13 bases separated the two germline ends. CDR3 length: 15 amino acids. In DNA, the CDR3 is TGCGCCAGCAGCTTGGAGGGGCGGGTGCTAGAGACCCAGTACTTC. Amino acid sequence: CASSLEGRVLETQYF.

This clonotype was seen many times. The chain employs TRBV5-5 and TRBJ2-7; 11 bases line up with TRBD1. V dropped 1 base and J dropped 5; count of bases not matched to a gene: 5. Germline V gives CDR1 SGHKS, CDR2 YYEKEE (reference sequence). The CDR3 consists of 15 residues. This CDR3 is CASSLPGTGGHEQYF. CDR3 DNA sequence: TGTGCCAGCAGCTTGCCCGGGACAGGGGGGCACGAGCAGTACTTC.

The rearrangement links TRBV6-4 to TRBJ2-3; TRBD2 matches at 11 bases. This CDR3 has 15 residues. The germline V gene has CDR1 MRHNA and CDR2 SNTAGT. V was clipped by 3 bases and J by 4 bases; unmatched bases: 3. CDR3 amino acids: CASSETSGDADTQYF. DNA of the CDR3: TGTGCCAGCAGTGAGACTAGCGGGGATGCAGATACGCAGTATTTT.

This chain connects TRBV15 to TRBJ1-5; D is unclear. Germline loops: CDR1 LNHNV, CDR2 YYDKDF (reference sequence). V lost 0 bases to trimming and J lost 3 bases, with 9 bases between them. The CDR3 length is 15 residues. CDR3 sequence: CATSRDLKHNQPQHF. Here the CDR3 DNA reads TGTGCCACCAGCAGAGATTTGAAGCACAATCAGCCCCAGCATTTT. The full variable domain, with the rest looked up from reference TRBV15 and TRBJ1-5, is DAMVIQNPRYQVTQFGKPVTLSCSQTLNHNVMYWYQQKSSQAPKLLFHYYDKDFNNEADTPDNFQSRRPNTSFCFLDIRSPGLGDTAMYLCATSRDLKHNQPQHFGDGTRLSIL.

The table lists this clonotype with a few counts. J is TRBJ2-3 and V is TRBV6-6; 13 bases map to TRBD2. Germline assignment: CDR1 MNHNY and CDR2 SVGAGI (reference sequence). The CDR3 sequence is 19 residues long. V dropped 1 base and J dropped 2; count of bases not matched to a gene: 9. The CDR3 here is CASSYLSRTSGGDTDTQYF. The CDR3, as DNA: TGTGCCAGCAGTTACTTATCCCGGACTAGCGGGGGAGACACAGATACGCAGTATTTT.